This T cell receptor beta chain was found in a study of regulatory T cells in long-lasting Graves disease. Notes on this clonotype: Its target is unknown.

The CDR3 length is 14 residues. Germline assignment: CDR1 KGHDR and CDR2 SFDVKD. V shed 0 bases and J shed 11 bases, with 15 bases lying between them. Study-level points and caveats: Persistent cases favored TRBV28, TRBJ1-2 and TRBJ2-5. Possibly, accuracy suffered from the small sample size.

CDR3 regions were amplified by Arm-PCR using iRepertoire HTBI primers to build TCR beta libraries. One entry per CDR3 protein results from TCRdb running MiXCR on the multiplex PCR reads. This table has 500,000 or so distinct CDR3 sequences, about 17% appearing once. The sample's time point: newly diagnosed GD, antithyroid drugs for less than 3 months. The TCR library used RNA extracted from PBMCs. These data also featured in a second study, about T cells in Graves' hyperthyroidism and ophthalmopathy.

The gene calls are TRBV24-1 and TRBJ1-1; D not certain. Sequencing was performed on peripheral blood mononuclear cells (PBMCs), taken at new diagnosis, from a patient treated with antithyroid drugs. The receptor was derived from a man aged 35-49 years with Graves disease. The CDR3 DNA is TGTGCCACCAGTGATTTGTCGGCCCAAGCGGGGGCTTTCTTT. Its protein product is CATSDLSAQAGAFF.